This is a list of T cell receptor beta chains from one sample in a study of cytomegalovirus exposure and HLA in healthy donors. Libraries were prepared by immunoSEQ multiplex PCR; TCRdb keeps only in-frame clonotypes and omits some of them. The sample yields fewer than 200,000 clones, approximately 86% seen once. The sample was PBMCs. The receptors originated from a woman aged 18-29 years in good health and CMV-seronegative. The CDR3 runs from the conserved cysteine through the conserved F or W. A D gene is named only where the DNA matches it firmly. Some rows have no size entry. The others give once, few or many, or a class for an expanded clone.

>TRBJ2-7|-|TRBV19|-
CASSSGAGRIYEQYF
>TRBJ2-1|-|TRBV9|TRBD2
CASSVGLAGGYNEQFF
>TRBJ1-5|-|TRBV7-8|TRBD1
CASSLDPPGQIVYSNQPQHF
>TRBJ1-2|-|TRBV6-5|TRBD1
CASSYPGQGPYGYTF
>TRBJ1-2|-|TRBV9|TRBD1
CASSDPRQGAKGYTF
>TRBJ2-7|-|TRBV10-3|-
CATLSELFGSPNEQYF
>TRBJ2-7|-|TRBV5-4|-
CASSHGTDYEQYF
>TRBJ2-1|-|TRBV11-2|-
CASSLRREVYNEQFF
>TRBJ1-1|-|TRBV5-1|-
CASSRGLTNTEAFF
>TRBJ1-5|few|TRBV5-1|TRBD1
CASSLEGAEDQPQHF
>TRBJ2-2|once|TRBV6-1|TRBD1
CASSEGTGWAGELFF
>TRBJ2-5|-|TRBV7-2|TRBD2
CASSLATSGGPTQETQYF
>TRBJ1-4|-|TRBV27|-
CASSFSALTGVNEKLFF
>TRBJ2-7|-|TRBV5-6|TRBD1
CASSLVPGQSLYEQYF
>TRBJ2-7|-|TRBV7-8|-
CASSSGQYEQYF
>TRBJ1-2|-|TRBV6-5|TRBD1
CASSYGDSDGYTF
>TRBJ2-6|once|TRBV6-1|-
CASSEASTAGANVLTF
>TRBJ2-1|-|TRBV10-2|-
CASSVSPRDSSQFF
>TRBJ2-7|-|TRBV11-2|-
CASTIEGLNSYEQYF
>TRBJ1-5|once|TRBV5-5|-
CASSLRGGSNQPQHF
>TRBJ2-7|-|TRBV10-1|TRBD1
CASRNRDRGEQYF
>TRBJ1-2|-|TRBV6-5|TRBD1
CASSYSTGGVRGYTF
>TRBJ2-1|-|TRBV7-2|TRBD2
CASSYYRLAGGRVYNEQFF
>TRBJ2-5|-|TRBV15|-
CATSERQKETQYF
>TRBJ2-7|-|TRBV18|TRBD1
CASSPPSTGGHEQYF
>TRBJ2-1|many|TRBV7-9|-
CASRGGPNNEQFF
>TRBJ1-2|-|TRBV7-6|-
CASSLRGGRGSYGYTF
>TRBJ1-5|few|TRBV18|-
CASSPLGQPNQPQHF
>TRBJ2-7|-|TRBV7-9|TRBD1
CASSSTGGFYEQYF
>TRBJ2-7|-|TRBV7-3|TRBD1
CASSLTVTGGAGEQYF
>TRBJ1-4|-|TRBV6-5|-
CASSTQALNEKLFF
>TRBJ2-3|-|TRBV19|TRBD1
CASGDGTVTDTQYF
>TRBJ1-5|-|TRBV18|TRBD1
CASSMGTGVQPQHF
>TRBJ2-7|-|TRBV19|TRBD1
CASSLARGIDEQYF
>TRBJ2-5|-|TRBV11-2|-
CASSFSRIQETQYF
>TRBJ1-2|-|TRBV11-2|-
CASSVVPRGFFSGYTF
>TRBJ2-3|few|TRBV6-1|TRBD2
CAGQLAGPTDTQYF
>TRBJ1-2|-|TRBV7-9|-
CASSPGFYRDPNYGYTF
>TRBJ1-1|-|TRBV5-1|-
CASSFGSGLEAFF
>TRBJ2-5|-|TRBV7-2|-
CASSLGRQGETQYF
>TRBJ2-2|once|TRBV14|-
CASSQDGRGIGELFF
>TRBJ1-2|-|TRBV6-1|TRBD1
CASSELSYQLPGQGEGGYTF
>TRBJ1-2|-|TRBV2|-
CASSDLYRTNYGYTF
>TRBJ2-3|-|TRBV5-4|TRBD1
CASSLSLSQGASDTQYF
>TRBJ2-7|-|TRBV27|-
CASSLTPAGYEQYF
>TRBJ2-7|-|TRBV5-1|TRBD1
CASSKDPGTALEQYF
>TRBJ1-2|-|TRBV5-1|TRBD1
CASSYGTGYGYTF
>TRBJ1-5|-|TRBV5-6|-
CASSLPGNQPQHF
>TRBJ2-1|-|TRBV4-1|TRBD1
CASSQLSDRGTDEQFF
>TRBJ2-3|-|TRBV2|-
CASRLSAGRQFTDTQYF
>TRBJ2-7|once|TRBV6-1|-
CASSDQAYVEQYF